The 30 T cell receptor beta chains presented below share a single source sample, sequenced in a study of T-cell memory formation after mild COVID-19. TCRdb used MiXCR to reprocess the 5' RACE reads, holding one entry per CDR3 protein. Of 300,000 or so distinct CDR3 sequences listed, about 16% are singletons. The sequenced material came from PBMCs or a T cell subset sorted from them (not recorded which). The source of these receptors is a man between 18 and 29 years old who had mild COVID-19 (a few samples of this study predate the infection). Cell type and time point are not known.

V and J are TRBV9 and TRBJ2-2; D ambiguous. Germline CDR1 SGDLS, CDR2 YYNGEE. The CDR3 spans 15 residues. V was shortened by 0 bases and J by 4 bases, with 10 bases between the two germline ends. CDR3 DNA sequence: TGTGCCAGCAGCGTAGCGGGCGGCTTCACCGGGGAGCTGTTTTTT. It yields the protein CASSVAGGFTGELFF.

The chain uses TRBV7-2 and TRBJ2-1, with 9 bases lining up with TRBD1. The CDR3 length is 17 residues. From germline, CDR1 is SGHTA and CDR2 FQGNSA. With V trimmed by 2 bases and J by 5 bases, 10 bases remained unmatched. CDR3 loop: CASSLLGTGWGDNEQFF. DNA of the CDR3: TGTGCCAGCAGCTTACTAGGGACAGGGTGGGGTGACAATGAGCAGTTCTTC. Full variable domain (missing parts from reference TRBV7-2 and TRBJ2-1): GAGVSQSPSNKVTEKGKDVELRCDPISGHTALYWYRQSLGQGLEFLIYFQGNSAPDKSGLPSDRFSAERTGGSVSTLTIQRTQQEDSAVYLCASSLLGTGWGDNEQFFGPGTRLTVL.

This clonotype was counted many times. The chain employs TRBV2 and TRBJ2-5; no clear D. CDR1 is SNHLY and CDR2 is FYNNEI in the germline V gene. The CDR3 sequence is 13 residues long. Trimming shortened V by 8 bases and J by 1 base, and 11 bases separated the two germline ends. The CDR3 region is CASGRPSQETQYF. Written as DNA, the CDR3 is TGTGCCAGCGGAAGGCCCAGCCAAGAGACCCAGTACTTC.

This clonotype was seen a handful of times. This sequence joins TRBV28 and TRBJ2-7; D is unclear. CDR1 MDHEN and CDR2 SYDVKM come from the germline V gene. V lost 2 bases and J 3 bases, leaving 5 bases between the germline ends. The CDR3 has 12 residues. CDR3 bases: TGTGCCAGCAGTTTAACAAACTACGAGCAGTACGTC. Its protein product is CASSLTNYEQYV.

The V call is TRBV29-1, the J call TRBJ1-1; 7 positions match TRBD1. The CDR3 contains 14 residues. Per germline, CDR1 SQVTM and CDR2 ANQGSEA. The V segment lost 7 bases and the J segment 0 bases; nucleotides outside the gene matches: 8. The CDR3 region is CSGRGTVLNTEAFF. As DNA, the CDR3 is TGCAGCGGCAGGGGGACAGTCCTGAACACTGAAGCTTTCTTT.

The chain has TRBV7-9 and TRBJ1-2; no reliable D call. The CDR3 covers 14 residues. Germline CDR1 and CDR2: SEHNR and FQNEAQ (reference sequence). Trimming pared 3 bases from V and 4 bases from J, leaving 12 bases between. The DNA of the CDR3 is TGTGCCAGCAGCTTTGAACAGCCGCTCTATGGCTACACCTTC. Protein sequence: CASSFEQPLYGYTF.

The J gene is TRBJ2-3, the V gene TRBV15, with no clear D. This CDR3 has 14 residues. Germline loops: CDR1 LNHNV, CDR2 YYDKDF (reference sequence). Trimming took off 4 bases at V and 4 bases at J, with 12 bases between the two ends. The CDR3 spells CATSTSSRPDTQYF. The DNA for the CDR3 is TGTGCCACCAGCACCTCGTCTCGCCCAGATACGCAGTATTTT. The entire variable domain, with the rest obtained from reference TRBV15 and TRBJ2-3, is as follows: DAMVIQNPRYQVTQFGKPVTLSCSQTLNHNVMYWYQQKSSQAPKLLFHYYDKDFNNEADTPDNFQSRRPNTSFCFLDIRSPGLGDTAMYLCATSTSSRPDTQYFGPGTRLTVL.

The rearrangement uses TRBV6-6 and TRBJ2-7, with a weak D call TRBD1 (6 bases). Looked up from germline, CDR1 is MNHNY and CDR2 is SVGAGI (reference sequence). The CDR3 is made up of 13 amino acids. Deletions cut 6 bases from V and 5 bases from J, with 14 bases between. CDR3 protein: CASRARDTNEQYF. The CDR3 nucleotides read TGTGCCAGCAGGGCCCGGGACACCAACGAGCAGTACTTC.

The sample holds a few counts of this clonotype. The V gene is TRBV5-4, the J gene TRBJ2-4; tentative D call: TRBD2 (6 bases). Per germline, CDR1 SGHNT and CDR2 YYREEE (reference sequence). V lost 2 bases and J 3 bases, leaving 18 bases between the germline ends. The CDR3 sequence is 17 residues long. Here the CDR3 reads CASSFIYGGRGKNIQYF. In nucleotides, the CDR3 is TGTGCCAGCAGCTTCATTTATGGGGGGAGAGGCAAAAACATTCAGTACTTC.

This clonotype was recorded a few times. CDR3 protein: CASSLTLVEQYF. For the CDR3, the DNA is TGTGCCAGCAGCCTCACCCTAGTCGAGCAGTACTTC. V and J are TRBV7-2 and TRBJ2-7; D is ambiguous. The V gene's germline CDR1 is SGHTA and CDR2 FQGNSA. The CDR3 covers 12 residues. With 5 bases removed from V and 6 bases from J, the gap between germline ends came to 11 bases.

The chain links TRBV29-1 to TRBJ2-5; D is unclear. This CDR3 is built from 13 residues. Trimming removed 4 bases at V and 9 bases at J, with 18 bases between. Germline loops: CDR1 SQVTM, CDR2 ANQGSEA. In DNA, the CDR3 is TGCAGCGTTGTAGCTCTAGGTTCGGATGCCCAGTACTTC. Translating it yields CSVVALGSDAQYF.

This clonotype was seen more than once but under ten times. The J gene is TRBJ2-3, the V gene TRBV7-9, with 7 bases lining up with TRBD2. The CDR3 has 16 amino acids. V shed 1 base, J shed 5 bases, and the junction held 9 bases outside the gene matches. Germline lookup yields CDR1 SEHNR and CDR2 FQNEAQ (reference sequence). CDR3 amino acids: CASSLETGGSGDTQYF. In DNA form, the CDR3 reads TGTGCCAGCAGCTTAGAAACCGGGGGGTCTGGAGATACGCAGTATTTT.

This clonotype appeared many times. This sequence joins TRBV6-5 and TRBJ2-3; no clear D gene. The germline V and J ends were trimmed by 6 bases and 6 bases, with 13 bases remaining between them. Germline CDR1 MNHEY, CDR2 SVGAGI. CDR3 length equals 13 residues. CDR3 protein: CASSPRGGDTQYF. As DNA, the CDR3 is TGTGCCAGCAGCCCTCGAGGTGGGGATACGCAGTATTTT.

This clonotype was seen a few times. The chain has TRBV12-3 or TRBV12-4 and TRBJ2-1, with D hard to call. The CDR3 totals 12 residues. The ends were cut back, 2 bases at V and 10 bases at J, with 9 bases in the middle. The DNA for the CDR3 is TGTGCCAGCAGTTTATCCACTGCAGAGCAGTTCTTC. Protein sequence: CASSLSTAEQFF.

This clonotype appeared a few times. This chain connects TRBV18 to TRBJ2-1; TRBD2 is a possible D gene (6 bases). V was cut by 3 bases and J by 7 bases, with 7 bases left in between. In germline, CDR1 is KGHSH, CDR2 LQKENI. CDR3 length: 12 amino acids. The CDR3 reads CASSPGTNEQFF. The CDR3, as DNA: TGTGCCAGCTCACCCGGGACTAATGAGCAGTTCTTC.

This chain connects TRBV5-1 to TRBJ1-2; tentative D call: TRBD1 (5 bases). Trimming removed 0 bases from V and 4 bases from J, with 16 bases in between. The CDR3 has 16 amino acids. Germline V lookup: CDR1 SGHRS, CDR2 YFSETQ. CDR3 coding DNA: TGCGCCAGCAGCTTGGCCGATACAGGAACCGGCTATGGCTACACCTTC. Protein product: CASSLADTGTGYGYTF.

This clonotype was counted at least ten times. The chain is built from TRBV7-9 and TRBJ2-1; TRBD2 matches 8 bases. This CDR3 spans 12 amino acids. J gave up 9 bases and V 6 bases, and 4 bases lay outside the gene matches. The germline V gene encodes CDR1 SEHNR and CDR2 FQNEAQ (reference sequence). CDR3 sequence: CASSLTSGEQFF. In DNA, the CDR3 is TGTGCCAGCAGTCTTACTAGCGGTGAGCAGTTCTTC.

In this sample, this clonotype turned up a few times. The chain combines TRBV6-5 with TRBJ2-2; tentatively, D is TRBD1 or TRBD2 (5 bases each). Trimming left V 3 bases short and J 7 bases short, with 12 bases between. Looked up from germline, CDR1 is MNHEY and CDR2 is SVGAGI. This CDR3 region has 14 residues. CDR3 region: CASSYGTSSGELFF. Here the CDR3 DNA reads TGTGCCAGCAGTTATGGGACGTCTAGCGGGGAGCTGTTTTTT.

This clonotype was counted only a few times. This chain joins TRBV12-3 or TRBV12-4 and TRBJ1-5; no clear D. Between the trimmed V and J ends, which lost 5 bases and 6 bases, there was a span of 8 bases. This CDR3 has 12 residues. The CDR3 sequence is CASSIIGQPQHF. The CDR3 DNA is TGTGCCAGCAGTATTATTGGTCAGCCCCAGCATTTT.

This chain uses TRBV7-6 with TRBJ1-1; TRBD1 is a possible D gene (5 bases). The germline V gene has CDR1 SGHVS and CDR2 FNYEAQ. V was clipped by 5 bases and J by 5 bases, with 12 bases between them. CDR3 length: 13 amino acids. The CDR3 nucleotides read TGTGCCAGCAGCCTCGACAGAAGGACTGAAGCTTTCTTT. Amino acids: CASSLDRRTEAFF. Together with reference TRBV7-6 and TRBJ1-1, the CDR3 gives the full variable domain: GAGVSQSPRYKVTKRGQDVALRCDPISGHVSLYWYRQALGQGPEFLTYFNYEAQQDKSGLPNDRFSAERPEGSISTLTIQRTEQRDSAMYRCASSLDRRTEAFFGQGTRLTVV.

This clonotype was recorded a few times. This rearrangement joins TRBV5-1 to TRBJ1-1; D is unresolved. The CDR3 is 13 amino acids. The germline gives CDR1 SGHRS, CDR2 YFSETQ. Trimming shortened V by 7 bases and J by 1 base, and 11 bases separated the two germline ends. CDR3 sequence: CASATGRNTEAFF. DNA for the CDR3: TGCGCCAGCGCCACCGGACGGAACACTGAAGCTTTCTTT.

J is TRBJ2-4 and V is TRBV27; TRBD1 agrees at 9 bases. With V trimmed by 3 bases and J by 6 bases, 3 bases remained unmatched. This CDR3 has 14 amino acids. Germline CDR1 and CDR2: MNHEY and SMNVEV (reference sequence). CDR3 sequence reads: CASSLLGQGNIQYF. The CDR3 DNA sequence: TGTGCCAGCAGTTTGTTGGGACAGGGAAACATTCAGTACTTC.

V and J are TRBV15 and TRBJ1-2; no clear D gene. Germline V CDR1 and CDR2: LNHNV, YYDKDF (reference sequence). The CDR3 length is 14 residues. The V end lost 0 bases, the J end lost 2 bases, and 7 bases lay between the germline ends. The CDR3 DNA reads TGTGCCACCAGCAGAGATCGGACCAACTATGGCTACACCTTC. This gives the protein CATSRDRTNYGYTF.

Of note for this clonotype: At one of its ends the junction is not consistent with the germline gene, which may arise from a read error. V gene TRBV11-2 combines with J gene TRBJ1-3; D unclear. The CDR3 sequence is 11 residues long. Germline V gene sequence: CDR1 SGHAT, CDR2 FQNNGV. The CDR3 protein is CASSLVKATDF. CDR3 coding DNA: TGTGCCAGCAGCTTAGTAAAAGCGACGGATTTT.

The chain combines TRBV9 with TRBJ1-5, with D hard to call. Germline V gene data show CDR1 as SGDLS and CDR2 as YYNGEE. This CDR3 region has 15 residues. The V end lost 2 bases, the J end lost 5 bases, and 14 bases lay between the germline ends. CDR3 nucleotide sequence: TGTGCCAGCAGCGTCGGGGAAAAGGGCTATCAGCCCCAGCATTTT. This translates into CASSVGEKGYQPQHF.

This clonotype was counted many times. The V gene is TRBV5-1, the J gene TRBJ1-5; D may be TRBD1 (5 bases). V lost 1 base to trimming and J lost 1 base, with 12 bases between them. This CDR3 has 16 amino acids. The V gene's germline CDR1 is SGHRS and CDR2 YFSETQ. CDR3 bases: TGCGCCAGCAGCTTGTGGGGCGGTAACAGCAATCAGCCCCAGCATTTT. Amino acid sequence: CASSLWGGNSNQPQHF.

This clonotype showed up just a few times. The chain couples TRBV4-1 to TRBJ1-2, with no clear D. CDR1 is MGHRA, CDR2 YSYEKL, per germline. This CDR3 spans 13 amino acids. Trimming left V 6 bases short and J 7 bases short, with 15 bases between. CDR3: CASRKTGRSGYTF. For the CDR3, the DNA is TGCGCCAGCAGAAAAACCGGTCGGAGTGGCTACACCTTC.

The table lists this clonotype with a few counts. This rearrangement joins TRBV7-2 to TRBJ1-2; maybe TRBD1 (6 bases). Germline V lookup: CDR1 SGHTA, CDR2 FQGNSA. V was clipped by 6 bases and J by 7 bases, with 18 bases between them. The CDR3 runs 14 residues. As DNA, the CDR3 is TGTGCCAGCAGTCGCTGGGACAACTATTTTGGCTACACCTTC. Protein product: CASSRWDNYFGYTF.

This clonotype turned up a few times. The J gene is TRBJ1-1, the V gene TRBV20-1; TRBD1 agrees at 7 bases. V dropped 8 bases and J dropped 3; count of bases not matched to a gene: 9. Per germline, CDR1 DFQATT and CDR2 SNEGSKA (reference sequence). The CDR3 has 13 residues. CDR3 sequence: CSPTQGLDTEAFF. CDR3 bases: TGCAGTCCTACACAGGGGCTGGACACTGAAGCTTTCTTT.

The chain recombines TRBV11-2 with TRBJ2-1, with 7 bases that match TRBD1. V lost 3 bases, J lost 3 bases, and 2 bases stayed unmatched. The CDR3 consists of 14 residues. Per germline, CDR1 SGHAT and CDR2 FQNNGV. CDR3 in DNA: TGTGCCAGCAGCTTGGACAGGAACTACAATGAGCAGTTCTTC. Protein: CASSLDRNYNEQFF.